This TCR beta chain originates from a study of blood T cell repertoires in COVID-19. In the study overall: The United States, Italy and Spain provided the acute and convalescent COVID-19 samples. In each case, the material was cDNA or gDNA derived from T cells, B-cell-depleted T cells, or PBMCs.

Patients at the Seattle site were enrolled during active infection and followed longitudinally. Authors' data handling: Reference gene primer amplification yielded estimated nucleated cell counts. Clones were sequenced by immunoSEQ multiplex PCR, and TCRdb holds only the in-frame ones, with some missing. V and J calls and clone size follow that table, whereas D and trimming were derived from the DNA. The sample has some 330,000 clones, roughly 89% seen once. V lost 4 bases and J 9 bases, leaving 13 bases between the germline ends. The CDR3 loop spans 14 amino acids. Germline V lookup: CDR1 LGHDT, CDR2 YNNKEL (reference sequence).

This chain links TRBV3-1 (or the pseudogene TRBV3-2) with TRBJ1-6, with D possibly TRBD1 on 5 matching bases. Sequenced sample: peripheral blood. The clonotype was recovered from a young woman with COVID-19, enrolled during active disease. The CDR3 here is CASSLQLGGSPLHF. In nucleotides, the CDR3 is TGTGCCAGCAGCCTTCAACTCGGGGGTTCACCCCTCCACTTT.